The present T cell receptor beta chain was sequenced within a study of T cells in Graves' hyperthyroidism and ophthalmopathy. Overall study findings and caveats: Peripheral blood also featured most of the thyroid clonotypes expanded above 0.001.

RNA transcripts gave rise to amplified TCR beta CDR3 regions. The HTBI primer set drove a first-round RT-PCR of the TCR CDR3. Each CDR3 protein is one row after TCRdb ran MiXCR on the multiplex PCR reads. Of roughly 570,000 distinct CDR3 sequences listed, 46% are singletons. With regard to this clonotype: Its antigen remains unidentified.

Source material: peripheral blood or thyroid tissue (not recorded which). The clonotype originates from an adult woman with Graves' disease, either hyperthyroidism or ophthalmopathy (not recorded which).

The CDR3 bases are TGCAGCGTTGAAAGGGCGGACTATGGCTACACCTTC. This codes for CSVERADYGYTF. This chain uses TRBV29-1 with TRBJ1-2; unclear D gene. The germline V gene encodes CDR1 SQVTM and CDR2 ANQGSEA. The germline V and J ends were trimmed by 2 bases and 3 bases, with 7 bases remaining between them. The CDR3 contains 12 residues.